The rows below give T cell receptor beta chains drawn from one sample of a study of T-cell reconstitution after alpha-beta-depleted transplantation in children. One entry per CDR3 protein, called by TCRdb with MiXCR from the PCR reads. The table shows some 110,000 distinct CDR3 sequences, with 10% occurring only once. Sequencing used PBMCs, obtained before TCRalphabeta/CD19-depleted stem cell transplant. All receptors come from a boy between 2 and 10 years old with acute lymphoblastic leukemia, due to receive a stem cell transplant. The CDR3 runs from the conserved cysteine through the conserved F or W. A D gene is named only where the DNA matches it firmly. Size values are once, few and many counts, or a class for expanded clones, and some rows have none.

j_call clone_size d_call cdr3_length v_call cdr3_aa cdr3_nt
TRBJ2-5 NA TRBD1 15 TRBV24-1 CATSDLGTGEETQYF TGTGCCACCAGTGATTTAGGGACAGGGGAAGAGACCCAGTACTTC
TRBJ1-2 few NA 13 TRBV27 CASSNKRDYGYTF TGTGCCAGCAGTAATAAGAGGGACTATGGCTACACCTTC
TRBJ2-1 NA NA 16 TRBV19 CASTSPSEAKGDEQFF TGTGCCAGTACCTCGCCGTCGGAGGCCAAAGGAGATGAGCAGTTCTTC
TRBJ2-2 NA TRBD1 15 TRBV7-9 CASRLRGLNTGELFF TGTGCCAGCAGACTCAGGGGGCTGAACACCGGGGAGCTGTTTTTT
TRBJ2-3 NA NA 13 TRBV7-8 CAAALGGTDTQYF TGTGCCGCGGCTCTAGGGGGAACAGATACGCAGTATTTT
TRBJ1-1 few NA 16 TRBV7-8 CASSPYARGADTEAFF TGTGCCAGCAGCCCATACGCCAGGGGCGCCGACACTGAAGCTTTCTTT
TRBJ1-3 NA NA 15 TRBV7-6 CASSLADGSGNTIYF TGTGCCAGCAGCTTAGCGGACGGCTCTGGAAACACCATATATTTT
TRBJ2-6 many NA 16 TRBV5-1 CASSLQWSSGANVLTF TGCGCCAGCAGCTTGCAGTGGAGCTCTGGGGCCAACGTCCTGACTTTC
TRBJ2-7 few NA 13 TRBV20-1 CSATKGGSYEQYF TGCAGTGCTACAAAAGGGGGTTCCTACGAGCAGTACTTC
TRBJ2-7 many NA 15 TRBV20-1 CSARRLGGGSYEQYF TGCAGTGCTAGGCGCCTAGGGGGGGGCTCCTACGAGCAGTACTTC
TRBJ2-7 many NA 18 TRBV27 CASSPFQRGAYISYEQYF TGTGCCAGCAGTCCCTTCCAGAGGGGCGCGTACATATCCTACGAGCAGTACTTC
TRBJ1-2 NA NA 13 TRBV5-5 CASSLKDNYGYTF TGTGCCAGCAGCTTAAAGGATAACTATGGCTACACCTTC
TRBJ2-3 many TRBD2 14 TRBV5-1 CASSSRTSGRAQYF TGCGCCAGCAGCAGCCGGACTAGCGGGAGGGCGCAGTATTTT
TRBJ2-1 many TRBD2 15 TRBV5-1 CASSSGTSGFDEQFF TGCGCCAGCAGCTCCGGGACTAGCGGGTTCGATGAGCAGTTCTTC
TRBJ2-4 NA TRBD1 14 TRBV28 CASSFQGQGSIQYF TGTGCCAGCAGTTTCCAGGGACAGGGAAGCATTCAGTACTTC
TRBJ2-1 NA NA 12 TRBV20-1 CSAPTMNNEQFF TGCAGTGCCCCGACGATGAACAATGAGCAGTTCTTC
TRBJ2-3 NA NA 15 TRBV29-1 CSVSDGLRATDTQYF TGCAGCGTTTCCGACGGACTAAGAGCAACAGATACGCAGTATTTT
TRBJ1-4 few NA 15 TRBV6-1 CASSERAAPNEKLFF TGTGCCAGCAGTGAGAGGGCGGCACCTAATGAAAAACTGTTTTTT
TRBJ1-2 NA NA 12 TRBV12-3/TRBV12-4 CASRAGLYGYTF TGTGCCAGCAGGGCGGGCCTATATGGCTACACCTTC
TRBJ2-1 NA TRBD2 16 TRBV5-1 CASSYELAGGENEQFF TGCGCCAGCAGCTACGAACTAGCGGGAGGAGAAAATGAGCAGTTCTTC
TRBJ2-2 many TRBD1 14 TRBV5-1 CASDTGGRTGELFF TGCGCCAGCGACACAGGGGGTCGTACCGGGGAGCTGTTTTTT
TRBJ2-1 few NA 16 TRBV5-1 CASSLVASAGMGEQFF TGCGCCAGCAGCTTGGTCGCTTCTGCAGGGATGGGTGAGCAGTTCTTC
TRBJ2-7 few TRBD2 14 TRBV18 CASSETSGPYEQYF TGTGCCAGCTCAGAGACTAGCGGACCTTACGAGCAGTACTTC
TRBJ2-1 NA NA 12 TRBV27 CASSSINNEQFF TGTGCCAGCAGTTCGATTAACAATGAGCAGTTCTTC
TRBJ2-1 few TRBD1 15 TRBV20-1 CSARDLGQGDNEQFF TGCAGTGCTAGAGATCTGGGACAGGGAGACAATGAGCAGTTCTTC
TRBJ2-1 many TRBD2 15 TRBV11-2 CASSLVAGPYNEQFF TGTGCCAGCAGCTTAGTAGCGGGGCCATACAATGAGCAGTTCTTC
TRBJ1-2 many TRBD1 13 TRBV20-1 CSARSGQGYGYTF TGCAGTGCTAGATCGGGACAGGGCTATGGCTACACCTTC
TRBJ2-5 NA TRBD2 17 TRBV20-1 CSARDLRTSGTQETQYF TGCAGTGCTAGAGATCTCCGAACTAGCGGGACTCAAGAGACCCAGTACTTC
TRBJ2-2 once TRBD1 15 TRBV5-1 CASSLPGGFTGELFF TGCGCCAGCAGCTTACCAGGGGGCTTCACCGGGGAGCTGTTTTTT
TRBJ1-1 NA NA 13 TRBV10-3 CATGGGSNTEAFF TGTGCCACCGGGGGGGGATCGAACACTGAAGCTTTCTTT
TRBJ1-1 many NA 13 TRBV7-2 CASSLAGGGRAFF TGTGCCAGCAGCTTAGCGGGGGGCGGGAGAGCTTTCTTT
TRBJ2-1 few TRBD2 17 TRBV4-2 CASSPLRTSGPHNEQFF TGTGCCAGCAGCCCGCTGAGGACTAGCGGGCCCCACAATGAGCAGTTCTTC
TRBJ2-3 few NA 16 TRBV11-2 CASSDGTLANTDTQYF TGTGCCAGCAGCGACGGGACACTCGCGAACACAGATACGCAGTATTTT
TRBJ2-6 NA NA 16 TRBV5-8 CASSLEGELGANVLTF TGTGCCAGCAGCTTAGAAGGAGAACTTGGGGCCAACGTCCTGACTTTC
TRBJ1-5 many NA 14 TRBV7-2 CASSPLRMNQPQHF TGTGCCAGCAGCCCGTTGAGGATGAATCAGCCCCAGCATTTT
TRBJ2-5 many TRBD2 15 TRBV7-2 CASSLMSGRRETQYF TGTGCCAGCAGCTTAATGAGCGGGAGGAGGGAGACCCAGTACTTC
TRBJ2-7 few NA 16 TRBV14 CASSQGAGSFSREQYF TGTGCCAGCAGTCAAGGGGCAGGGTCCTTCAGTAGGGAGCAGTACTTC
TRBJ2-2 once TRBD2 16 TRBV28 CASSPLETSRTGELFF TGTGCCAGCAGTCCGTTAGAGACTAGCCGCACCGGGGAGCTGTTTTTT
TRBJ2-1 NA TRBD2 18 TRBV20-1 CSARDLLAGGRSYNEQFF TGCAGTGCTAGAGATCTGCTAGCGGGAGGACGTTCCTACAATGAGCAGTTCTTC
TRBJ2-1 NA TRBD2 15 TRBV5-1 CASSIGTSRVNEQFF TGCGCCAGCAGCATTGGGACTAGCCGGGTCAATGAGCAGTTCTTC
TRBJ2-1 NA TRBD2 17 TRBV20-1 CSARDLRGLAGNNEQFF TGCAGTGCTAGAGATCTCAGGGGACTAGCGGGTAACAATGAGCAGTTCTTC
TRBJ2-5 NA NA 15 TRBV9 CASSVSPGTQETQYF TGTGCCAGCAGCGTAAGCCCGGGGACCCAAGAGACCCAGTACTTC
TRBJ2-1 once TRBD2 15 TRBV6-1 CASALELAEYNEQFF TGTGCCAGCGCCTTGGAACTAGCGGAGTACAATGAGCAGTTCTTC
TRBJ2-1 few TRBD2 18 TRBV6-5 CASSYRTSGGSSYNEQFF TGTGCCAGCAGTTACAGGACTAGCGGGGGGAGCTCCTACAATGAGCAGTTCTTC
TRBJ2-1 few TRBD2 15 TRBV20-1 CSAQEGLSPYNEQFF TGCAGTGCTCAAGAGGGACTATCCCCCTACAATGAGCAGTTCTTC
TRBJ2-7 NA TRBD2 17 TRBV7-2 CASSLSPIAGVSYEQYF TGTGCCAGCAGCTTGAGCCCAATAGCGGGGGTTTCCTACGAGCAGTACTTC